These T cell receptor beta chains were read from a single sample in a study of CD8 T cells in Susac syndrome. TCRdb ran MiXCR on the immunoSEQ multiplex PCR reads and lists one entry per CDR3 protein. The sample includes 250,000 to 300,000 distinct CDR3 sequences, about 85% of them seen just once. Sequencing was done on a sample of CD8+ T cells from PBMCs. The source is a human donor with multiple sclerosis. CDR3s leave out the opening cysteine and the closing phenylalanine or tryptophan. D genes are given only for firm matches.

D	V	J	CDR3
NA	TRBV12-3/TRBV12-4	TRBJ2-1	ASTPVPWYEQF
TRBD2	TRBV13	TRBJ2-1	ASSITGLGGSSEQF
TRBD2	TRBV5-6	TRBJ2-1	ASSLGTGTIREQF
TRBD1	TRBV7-8	TRBJ2-4	ASSLEGQAYVAKNIQY
TRBD1	TRBV5-5	TRBJ2-5	ASSLTGGPKETQY
TRBD1	TRBV9	TRBJ2-5	ASSFPRDRGRGTQY
TRBD1	TRBV7-3	TRBJ1-6	ASAAGQGWNSPLH
TRBD2	TRBV6-2/TRBV6-3	TRBJ2-2	ASKDQPGGRDNTGELF
TRBD1	TRBV4-1	TRBJ1-6	ASSQEETGGNSPLH
NA	TRBV7-9	TRBJ1-5	ASSLTNRDPQH
NA	TRBV9	TRBJ2-1	ASSSRLVNEQF
NA	TRBV5-1	TRBJ2-7	ASSLRGTVTYEQY
NA	TRBV20-1	TRBJ1-1	SARAQRMNTEAF
NA	TRBV27	TRBJ2-7	ASSPGRRDGEQY
NA	TRBV27	TRBJ2-1	ASSLGQHNEQF
TRBD2	TRBV7-6	TRBJ2-7	ASSPPLAGDIYEQY
TRBD1	TRBV27	TRBJ2-7	ASNRVGTGSIDEQY
NA	TRBV12-3/TRBV12-4	TRBJ1-1	ASTPLVSVTNTEAF
NA	TRBV27	TRBJ1-5	ASRVGYGQPQH
NA	TRBV24-1	TRBJ2-7	ATSDLRDILYEQY
NA	TRBV20-1	TRBJ2-4	SARDLPRGGIKNIQY
NA	TRBV24-1	TRBJ2-7	ATSDVSDNSYEQY
TRBD2	TRBV28	TRBJ2-1	ASSFRGRAVYNEQF
TRBD2	TRBV3-1	TRBJ2-1	ASSQRIRGSHNEQF
NA	TRBV28	TRBJ2-1	ASSFPATGRVEQF
NA	TRBV15	TRBJ1-2	ATSRDYRRDLLDGYT
TRBD2	TRBV6-5	TRBJ2-3	ASSYLETSLADTQY
NA	TRBV27	TRBJ2-1	ASQSGGSYNEQF
TRBD2	TRBV25-1	TRBJ2-7	ASSGGRPGYEQY
NA	TRBV20-1	TRBJ1-6	SATDTKSSYNSPLH
NA	TRBV12-5	TRBJ2-7	ASGSPNHLSSDEQY
NA	TRBV5-6	TRBJ2-5	ASSLPGAGGVGETQY
NA	TRBV7-9	TRBJ2-1	ASSLLIGEQF
TRBD1	TRBV15	TRBJ1-5	ATSPDRGRNQPQH
NA	TRBV4-1	TRBJ2-3	ASSLPPASGTDTQY
NA	TRBV5-8	TRBJ1-5	ASTLGGYSNQPQH
NA	TRBV27	TRBJ2-7	ASSLSQAFEQY
NA	TRBV20-1	TRBJ2-7	SARDQSAALEQY
TRBD2	TRBV4-2	TRBJ2-1	ASRAEGREWGIYNEQF
NA	TRBV19	TRBJ1-4	ASSIPRGGVEKLF
NA	TRBV4-2	TRBJ2-7	ASSQAEGGAYEQY
NA	TRBV9	TRBJ1-2	ASSVGRDDLNYGYT
NA	TRBV12-3/TRBV12-4	TRBJ2-7	ASTGTGRRYEQY
TRBD1	TRBV7-9	TRBJ1-5	ASSPQGDNQPQH
NA	TRBV5-6	TRBJ1-2	ASSFPQANYGYT
TRBD1	TRBV10-3	TRBJ2-2	AISEQGSTGELF
NA	TRBV5-4	TRBJ2-1	ASSLAEYPSYNEQF
NA	TRBV20-1	TRBJ2-5	SARTVERQETQY
NA	TRBV3-1	TRBJ1-2	ASSQEPKRDYT
NA	TRBV7-3	TRBJ2-7	ASSLKGEHEQY